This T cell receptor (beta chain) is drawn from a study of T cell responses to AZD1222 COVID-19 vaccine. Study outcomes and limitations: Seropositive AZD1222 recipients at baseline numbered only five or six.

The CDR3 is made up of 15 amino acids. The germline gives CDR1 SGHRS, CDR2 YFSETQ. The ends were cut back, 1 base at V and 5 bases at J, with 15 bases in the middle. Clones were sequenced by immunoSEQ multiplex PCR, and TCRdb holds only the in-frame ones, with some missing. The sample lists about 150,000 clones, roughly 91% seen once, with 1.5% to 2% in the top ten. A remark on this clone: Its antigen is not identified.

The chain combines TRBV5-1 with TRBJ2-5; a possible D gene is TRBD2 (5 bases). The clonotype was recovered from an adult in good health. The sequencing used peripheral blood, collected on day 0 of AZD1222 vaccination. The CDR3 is CASSLSTPRGETQYF. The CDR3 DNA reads TGCGCCAGCAGCTTGAGTACCCCAAGAGGGGAGACCCAGTACTTC. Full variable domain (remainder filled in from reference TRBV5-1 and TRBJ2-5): KAGVTQTPRYLIKTRGQQVTLSCSPISGHRSVSWYQQTPGQGLQFLFEYFSETQRNKGNFPGRFSGRQFSNSRSEMNVSTLELGDSALYLCASSLSTPRGETQYFGPGTRLLVL.